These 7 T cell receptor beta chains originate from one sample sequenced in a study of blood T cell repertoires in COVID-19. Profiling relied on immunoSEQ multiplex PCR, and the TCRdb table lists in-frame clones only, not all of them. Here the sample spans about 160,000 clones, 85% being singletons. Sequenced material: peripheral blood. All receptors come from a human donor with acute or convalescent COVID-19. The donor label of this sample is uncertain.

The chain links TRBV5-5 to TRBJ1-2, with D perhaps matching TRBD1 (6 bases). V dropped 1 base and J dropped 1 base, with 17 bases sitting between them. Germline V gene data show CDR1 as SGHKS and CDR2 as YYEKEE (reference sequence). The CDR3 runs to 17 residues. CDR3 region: CASSLRQVLTDNYGYTF. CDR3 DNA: TGTGCCAGCAGCTTGAGACAGGTGCTTACGGATAACTATGGCTACACCTTC.

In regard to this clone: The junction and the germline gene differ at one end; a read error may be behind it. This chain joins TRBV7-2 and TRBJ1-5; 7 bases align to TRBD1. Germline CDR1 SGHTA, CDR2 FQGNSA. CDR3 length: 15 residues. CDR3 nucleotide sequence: TGTGTCAGCAGCTTAGACAGGGCAAGCAATCAGCCCCAGCATTTT. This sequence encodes CVSSLDRASNQPQHF.

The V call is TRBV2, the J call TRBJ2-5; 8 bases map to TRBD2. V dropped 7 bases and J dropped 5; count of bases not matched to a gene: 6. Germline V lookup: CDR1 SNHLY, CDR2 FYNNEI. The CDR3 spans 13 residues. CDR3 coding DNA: TGTGCCAGCACACGGGGGGGCGGGGAGACCCAGTACTTC. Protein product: CASTRGGGETQYF.

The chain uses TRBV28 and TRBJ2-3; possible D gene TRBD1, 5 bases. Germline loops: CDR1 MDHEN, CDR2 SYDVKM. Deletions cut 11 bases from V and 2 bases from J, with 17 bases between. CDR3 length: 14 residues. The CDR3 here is CAGSHLRDTDTQYF. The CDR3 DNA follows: TGTGCCGGCTCCCACCTCAGGGACACAGATACGCAGTATTTT.

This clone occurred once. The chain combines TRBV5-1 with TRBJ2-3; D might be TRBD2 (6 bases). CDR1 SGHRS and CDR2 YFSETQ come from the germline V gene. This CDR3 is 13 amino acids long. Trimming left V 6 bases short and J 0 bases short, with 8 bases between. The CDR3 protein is CASKSGSTDTQYF. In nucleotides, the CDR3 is TGCGCCAGCAAGAGCGGGAGCACAGATACGCAGTATTTT.

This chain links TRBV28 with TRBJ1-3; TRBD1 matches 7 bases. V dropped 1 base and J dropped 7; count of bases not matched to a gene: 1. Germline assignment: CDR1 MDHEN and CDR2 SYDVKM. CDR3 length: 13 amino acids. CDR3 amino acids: CASSLLQGNTIYF. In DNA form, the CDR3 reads TGTGCCAGCAGTTTATTACAGGGGAACACCATATATTTT.

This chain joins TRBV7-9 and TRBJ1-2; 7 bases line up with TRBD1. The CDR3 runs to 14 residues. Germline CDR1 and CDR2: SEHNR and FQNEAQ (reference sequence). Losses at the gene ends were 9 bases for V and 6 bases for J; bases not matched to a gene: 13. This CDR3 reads CASKPRQGWDGYTF. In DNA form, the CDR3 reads TGTGCCAGTAAACCCAGACAGGGCTGGGATGGCTACACCTTC.